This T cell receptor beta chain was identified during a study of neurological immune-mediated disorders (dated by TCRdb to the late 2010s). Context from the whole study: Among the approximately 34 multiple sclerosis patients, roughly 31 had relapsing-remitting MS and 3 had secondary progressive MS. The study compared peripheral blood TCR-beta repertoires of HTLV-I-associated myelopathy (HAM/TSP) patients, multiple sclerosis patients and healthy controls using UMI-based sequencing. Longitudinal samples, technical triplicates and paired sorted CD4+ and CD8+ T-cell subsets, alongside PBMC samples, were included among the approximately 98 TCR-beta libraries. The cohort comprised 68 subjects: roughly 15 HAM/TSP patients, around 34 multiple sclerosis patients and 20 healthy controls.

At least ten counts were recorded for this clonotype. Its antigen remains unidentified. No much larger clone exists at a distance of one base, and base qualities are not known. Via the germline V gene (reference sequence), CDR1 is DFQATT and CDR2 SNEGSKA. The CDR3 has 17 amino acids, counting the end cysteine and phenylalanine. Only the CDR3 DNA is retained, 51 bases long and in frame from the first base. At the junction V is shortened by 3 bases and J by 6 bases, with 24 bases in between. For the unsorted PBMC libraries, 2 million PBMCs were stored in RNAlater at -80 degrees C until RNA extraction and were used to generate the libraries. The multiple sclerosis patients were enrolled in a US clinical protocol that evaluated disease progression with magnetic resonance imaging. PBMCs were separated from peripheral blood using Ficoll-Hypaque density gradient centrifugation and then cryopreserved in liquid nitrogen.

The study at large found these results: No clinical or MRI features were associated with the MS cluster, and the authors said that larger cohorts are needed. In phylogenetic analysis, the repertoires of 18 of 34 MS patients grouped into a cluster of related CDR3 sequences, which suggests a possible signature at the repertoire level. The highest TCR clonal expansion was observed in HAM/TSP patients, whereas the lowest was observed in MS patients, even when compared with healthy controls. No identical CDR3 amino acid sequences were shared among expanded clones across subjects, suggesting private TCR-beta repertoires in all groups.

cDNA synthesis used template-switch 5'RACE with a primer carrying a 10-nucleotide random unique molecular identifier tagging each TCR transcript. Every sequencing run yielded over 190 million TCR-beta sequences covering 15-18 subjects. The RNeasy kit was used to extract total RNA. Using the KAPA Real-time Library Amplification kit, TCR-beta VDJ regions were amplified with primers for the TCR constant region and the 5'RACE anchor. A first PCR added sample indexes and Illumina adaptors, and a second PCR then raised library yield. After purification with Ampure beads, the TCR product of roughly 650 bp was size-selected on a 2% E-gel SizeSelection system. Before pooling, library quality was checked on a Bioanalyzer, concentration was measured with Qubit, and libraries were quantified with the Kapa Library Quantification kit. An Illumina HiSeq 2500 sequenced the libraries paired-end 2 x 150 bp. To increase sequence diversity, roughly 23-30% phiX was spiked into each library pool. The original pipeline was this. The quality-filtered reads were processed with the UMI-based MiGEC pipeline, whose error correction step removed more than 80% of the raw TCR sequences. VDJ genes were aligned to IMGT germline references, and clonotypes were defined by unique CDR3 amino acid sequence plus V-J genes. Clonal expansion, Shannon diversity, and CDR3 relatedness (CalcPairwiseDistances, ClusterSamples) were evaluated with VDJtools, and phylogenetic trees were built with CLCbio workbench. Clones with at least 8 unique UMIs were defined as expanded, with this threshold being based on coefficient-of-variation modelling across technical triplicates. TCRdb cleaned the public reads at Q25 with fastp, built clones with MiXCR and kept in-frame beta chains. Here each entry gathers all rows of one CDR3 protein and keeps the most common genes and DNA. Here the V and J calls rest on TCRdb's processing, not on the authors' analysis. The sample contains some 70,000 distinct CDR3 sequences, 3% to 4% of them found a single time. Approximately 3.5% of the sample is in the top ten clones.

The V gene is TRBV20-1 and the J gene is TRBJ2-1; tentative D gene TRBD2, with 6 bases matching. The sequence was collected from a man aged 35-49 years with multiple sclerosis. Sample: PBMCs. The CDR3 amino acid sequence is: CSASQERVAAAFNEQFF. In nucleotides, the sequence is TGCAGTGCTAGTCAGGAGCGGGTGGCGGCAGCATTCAATGAGCAGTTCTTC.